Below, one TCR beta chain is given with its context. Its target is not known. Splitting of each subset's genomic DNA was done evenly across several immunoSEQ plates. Assay: immunoSEQ multiplex PCR; the TCRdb copy retains only in-frame clones and omits some. The table includes hundreds of thousands of clones, about four fifths detected once. The data are from a study of shared clonotypes between healthy human individuals. The study's findings and limits: Investigators collected only blood, and repertoires in tissues likely differ. Genetic and exposure-history diversity was limited by the few donors.

V trimming: 4 bases; J trimming: 6 bases; junction bases outside the gene matches: 10. This CDR3 is built from 16 residues. The germline gives CDR1 SGHTA, CDR2 FQGNSA. This clonotype was sampled from a woman between 35 and 50 years old in good health. Some clones in this sample may be carry-over from other donors' samples. The rearrangement joins TRBV7-2 to TRBJ2-7, with 12 nucleotides matching TRBD2. Sequenced sample: PBMCs. The chain's CDR3 is CASSSQSTSGSGEQYF. CDR3 bases: TGTGCCAGCAGCTCCCAATCGACTAGCGGGAGTGGCGAGCAGTACTTC.